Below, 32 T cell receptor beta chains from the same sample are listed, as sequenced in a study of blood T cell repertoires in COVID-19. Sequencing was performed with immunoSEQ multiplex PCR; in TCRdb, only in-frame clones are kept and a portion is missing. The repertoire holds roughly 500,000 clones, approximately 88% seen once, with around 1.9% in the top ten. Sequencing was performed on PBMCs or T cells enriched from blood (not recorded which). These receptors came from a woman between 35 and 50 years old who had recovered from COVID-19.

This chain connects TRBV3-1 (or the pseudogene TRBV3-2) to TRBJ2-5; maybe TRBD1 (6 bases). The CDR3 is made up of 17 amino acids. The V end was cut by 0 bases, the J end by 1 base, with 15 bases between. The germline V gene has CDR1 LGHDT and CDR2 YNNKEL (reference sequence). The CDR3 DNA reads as TGTGCCAGCAGCCAAGATCGCGCGACAGGTTTCCAAGAGACCCAGTACTTC. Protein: CASSQDRATGFQETQYF.

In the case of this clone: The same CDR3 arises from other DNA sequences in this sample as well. The CDR3 protein is CASRPGQGYGYTF. DNA for the CDR3: TGTGCCAGCAGGCCGGGACAGGGGTATGGCTACACCTTC. V usage is TRBV12-3 or TRBV12-4 and J usage is TRBJ1-2, with 10 bases that match TRBD1. J lost 5 bases, V lost 6 bases, and 3 bases had no gene match. The CDR3 totals 13 residues.

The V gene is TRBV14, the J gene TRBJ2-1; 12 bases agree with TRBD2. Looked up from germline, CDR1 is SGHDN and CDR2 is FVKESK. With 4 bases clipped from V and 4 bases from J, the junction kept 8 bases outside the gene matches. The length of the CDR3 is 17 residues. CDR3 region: CASSRNLAGGIYNEQFF. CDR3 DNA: TGTGCCAGCAGCCGCAACCTAGCGGGAGGGATTTACAATGAGCAGTTCTTC.

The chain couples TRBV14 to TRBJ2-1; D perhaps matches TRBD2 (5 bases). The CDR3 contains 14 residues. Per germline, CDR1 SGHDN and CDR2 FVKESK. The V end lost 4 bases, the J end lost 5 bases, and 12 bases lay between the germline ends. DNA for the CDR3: TGTGCCAGCAGCCGGTTTAGAGGGAACAATGAGCAGTTCTTC. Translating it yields CASSRFRGNNEQFF.

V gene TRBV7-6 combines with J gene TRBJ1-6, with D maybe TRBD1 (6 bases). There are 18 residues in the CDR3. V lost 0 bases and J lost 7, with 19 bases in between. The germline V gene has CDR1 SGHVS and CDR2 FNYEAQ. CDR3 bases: TGTGCCAGCAGCTTAGCAGCGCGAGGGGGGGCGATAAATTCACCCCTCCACTTT. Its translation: CASSLAARGGAINSPLHF. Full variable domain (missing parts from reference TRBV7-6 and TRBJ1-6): GAGVSQSPRYKVTKRGQDVALRCDPISGHVSLYWYRQALGQGPEFLTYFNYEAQQDKSGLPNDRFSAERPEGSISTLTIQRTEQRDSAMYRCASSLAARGGAINSPLHFGNGTRLTVT.

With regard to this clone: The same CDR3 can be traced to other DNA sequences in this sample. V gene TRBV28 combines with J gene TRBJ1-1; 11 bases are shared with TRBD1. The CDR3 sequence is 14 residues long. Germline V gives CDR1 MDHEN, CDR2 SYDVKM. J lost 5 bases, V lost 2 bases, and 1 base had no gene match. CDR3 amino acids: CASSLGTGGTEAFF. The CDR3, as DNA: TGTGCCAGCAGTTTAGGGACAGGGGGAACTGAAGCTTTCTTT.

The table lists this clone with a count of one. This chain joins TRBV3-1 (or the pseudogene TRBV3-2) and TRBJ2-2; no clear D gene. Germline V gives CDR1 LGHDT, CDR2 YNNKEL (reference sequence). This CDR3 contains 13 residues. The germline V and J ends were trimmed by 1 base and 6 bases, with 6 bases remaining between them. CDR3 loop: CASSQVSSGELFF. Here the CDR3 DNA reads TGTGCCAGCAGCCAAGTGTCATCCGGGGAGCTGTTTTTT.

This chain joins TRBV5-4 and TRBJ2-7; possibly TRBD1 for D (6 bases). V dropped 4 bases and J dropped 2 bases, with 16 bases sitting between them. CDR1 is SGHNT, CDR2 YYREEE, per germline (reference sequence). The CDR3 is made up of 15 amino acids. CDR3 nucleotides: TGTGCCAGCAGCCCCGCACAGGGAACTACCTACGAGCAGTACTTC. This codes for CASSPAQGTTYEQYF.

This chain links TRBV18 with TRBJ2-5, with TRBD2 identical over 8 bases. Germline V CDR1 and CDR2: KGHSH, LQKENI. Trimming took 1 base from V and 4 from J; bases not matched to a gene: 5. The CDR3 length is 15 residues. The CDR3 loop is CASSPLRLAGETQYF. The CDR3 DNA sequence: TGTGCCAGCTCACCACTCAGGCTAGCGGGAGAGACCCAGTACTTC.

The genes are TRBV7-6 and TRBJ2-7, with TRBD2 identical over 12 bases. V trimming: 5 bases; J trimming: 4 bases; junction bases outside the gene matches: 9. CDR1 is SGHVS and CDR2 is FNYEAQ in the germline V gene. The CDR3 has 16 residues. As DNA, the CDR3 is TGTGCCAGCAGCCCTACCCTAGCGGGGGGGATTTACGAGCAGTACTTC. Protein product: CASSPTLAGGIYEQYF.

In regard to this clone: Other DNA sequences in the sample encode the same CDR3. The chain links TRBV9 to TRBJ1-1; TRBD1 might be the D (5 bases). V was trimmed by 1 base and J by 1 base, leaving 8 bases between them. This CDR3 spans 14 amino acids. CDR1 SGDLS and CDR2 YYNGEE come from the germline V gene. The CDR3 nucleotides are TGTGCCAGCAGCGTACAGGGCGCGAACACTGAAGCTTTCTTT. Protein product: CASSVQGANTEAFF.

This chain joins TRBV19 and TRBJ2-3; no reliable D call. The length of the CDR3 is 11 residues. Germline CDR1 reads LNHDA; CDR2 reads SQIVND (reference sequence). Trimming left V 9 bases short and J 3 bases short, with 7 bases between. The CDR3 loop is CARDCTDTQYF. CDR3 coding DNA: TGTGCCAGAGACTGTACAGATACGCAGTATTTT.

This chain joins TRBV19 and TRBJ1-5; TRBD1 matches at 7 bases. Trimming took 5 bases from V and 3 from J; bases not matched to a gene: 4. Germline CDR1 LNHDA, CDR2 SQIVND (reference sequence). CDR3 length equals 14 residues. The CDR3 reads CASSEGALNQPQHF. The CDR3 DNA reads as TGTGCCAGTAGTGAGGGGGCACTCAATCAGCCCCAGCATTTT.

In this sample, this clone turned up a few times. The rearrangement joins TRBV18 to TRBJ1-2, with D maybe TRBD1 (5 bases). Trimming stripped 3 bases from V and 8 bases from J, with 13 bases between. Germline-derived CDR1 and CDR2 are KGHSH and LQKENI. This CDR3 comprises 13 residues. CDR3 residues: CASSPPGPGGYTF. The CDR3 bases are TGTGCCAGCTCACCGCCAGGGCCTGGCGGCTACACCTTC.

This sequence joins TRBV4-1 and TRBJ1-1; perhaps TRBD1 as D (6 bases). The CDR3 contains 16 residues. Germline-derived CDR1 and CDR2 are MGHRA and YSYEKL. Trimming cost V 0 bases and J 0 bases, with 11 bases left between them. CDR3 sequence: CASSQEWGLLNTEAFF. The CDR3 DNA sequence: TGCGCCAGCAGCCAAGAATGGGGGCTTCTGAACACTGAAGCTTTCTTT.

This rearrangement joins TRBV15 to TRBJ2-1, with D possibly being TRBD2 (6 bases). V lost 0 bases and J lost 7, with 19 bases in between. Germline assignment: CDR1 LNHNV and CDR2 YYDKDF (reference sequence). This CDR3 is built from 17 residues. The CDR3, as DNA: TGTGCCACCAGCAGAGATGGTGCAGGTGCGGGGTGGAATGAGCAGTTCTTC. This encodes CATSRDGAGAGWNEQFF.

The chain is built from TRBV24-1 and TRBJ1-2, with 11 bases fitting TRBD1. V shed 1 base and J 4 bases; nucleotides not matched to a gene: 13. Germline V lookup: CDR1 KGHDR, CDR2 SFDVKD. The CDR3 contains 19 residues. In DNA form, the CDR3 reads TGTGCCACCAGTGATTTCGGACGAGGGACAGGGGGGAAATCCTATGGCTACACCTTC. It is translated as CATSDFGRGTGGKSYGYTF.

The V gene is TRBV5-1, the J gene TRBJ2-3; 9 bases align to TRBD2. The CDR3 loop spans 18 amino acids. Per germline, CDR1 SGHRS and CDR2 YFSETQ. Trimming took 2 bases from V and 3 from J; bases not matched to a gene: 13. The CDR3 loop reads CASSFPSKREAMTDTQYF. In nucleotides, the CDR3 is TGCGCCAGCAGCTTTCCGAGCAAGCGGGAGGCGATGACAGATACGCAGTATTTT. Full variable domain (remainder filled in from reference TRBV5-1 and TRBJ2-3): KAGVTQTPRYLIKTRGQQVTLSCSPISGHRSVSWYQQTPGQGLQFLFEYFSETQRNKGNFPGRFSGRQFSNSRSEMNVSTLELGDSALYLCASSFPSKREAMTDTQYFGPGTRLTVL.

CDR3 nucleotide sequence: TGCAGCGTTGCTGGTACTAGCGGGAGGGTTGAGACCCAGTACTTC. It codes for CSVAGTSGRVETQYF. V usage is TRBV29-1 and J usage is TRBJ2-5, with 13 bases identical to TRBD2. The CDR3 totals 15 residues. With V trimmed by 4 bases and J by 5 bases, 7 bases remained unmatched. Germline CDR1 is SQVTM and CDR2 is ANQGSEA.

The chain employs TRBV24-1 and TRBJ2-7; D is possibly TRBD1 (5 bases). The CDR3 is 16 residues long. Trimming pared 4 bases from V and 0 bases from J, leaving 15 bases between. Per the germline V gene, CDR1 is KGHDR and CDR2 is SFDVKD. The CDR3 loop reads CATSESGVDSSYEQYF. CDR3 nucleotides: TGTGCCACCAGTGAATCGGGTGTTGACAGCTCCTACGAGCAGTACTTC.

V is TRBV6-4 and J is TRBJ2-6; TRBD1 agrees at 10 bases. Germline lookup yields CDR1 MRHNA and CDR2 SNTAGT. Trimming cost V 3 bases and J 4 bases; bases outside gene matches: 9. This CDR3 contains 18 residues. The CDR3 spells CASSEAWTGGTGANVLTF. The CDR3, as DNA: TGTGCCAGCAGTGAGGCCTGGACAGGGGGTACCGGGGCCAACGTCCTGACTTTC.

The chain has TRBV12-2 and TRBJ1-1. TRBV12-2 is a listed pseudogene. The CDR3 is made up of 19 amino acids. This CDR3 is CASRFRLSGERLFNTEAFF. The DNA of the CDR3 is TGTGCAAGTCGATTTCGACTTAGCGGGGAGAGACTATTTAACACTGAAGCTTTCTTT.

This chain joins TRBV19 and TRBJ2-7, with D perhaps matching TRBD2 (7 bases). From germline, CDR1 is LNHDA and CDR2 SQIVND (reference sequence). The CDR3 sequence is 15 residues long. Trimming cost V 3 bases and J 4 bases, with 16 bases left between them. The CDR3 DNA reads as TGTGCCAGTAGTATCAGGAGGGGGGGCGGGTACGAGCAGTACTTC. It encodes CASSIRRGGGYEQYF.

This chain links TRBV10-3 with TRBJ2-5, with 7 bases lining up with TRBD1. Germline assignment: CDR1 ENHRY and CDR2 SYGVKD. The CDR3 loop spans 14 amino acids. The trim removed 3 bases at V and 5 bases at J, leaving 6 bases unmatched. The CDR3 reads CAISELDRVETQYF. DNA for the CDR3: TGTGCCATCAGTGAACTTGACAGGGTGGAGACCCAGTACTTC.

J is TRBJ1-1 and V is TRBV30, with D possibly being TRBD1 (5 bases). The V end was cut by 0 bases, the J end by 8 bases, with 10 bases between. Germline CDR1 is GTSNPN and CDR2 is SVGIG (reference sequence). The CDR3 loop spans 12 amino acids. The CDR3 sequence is CAWSVWRGEAFF. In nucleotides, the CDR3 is TGTGCCTGGAGTGTATGGCGGGGGGAAGCTTTCTTT.

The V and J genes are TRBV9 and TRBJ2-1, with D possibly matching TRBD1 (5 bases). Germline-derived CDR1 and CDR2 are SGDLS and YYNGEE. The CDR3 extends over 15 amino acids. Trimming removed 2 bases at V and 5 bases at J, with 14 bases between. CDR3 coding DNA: TGTGCCAGCAGCGTGGCGGCGAGGACACACAATGAGCAGTTCTTC. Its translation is CASSVAARTHNEQFF.

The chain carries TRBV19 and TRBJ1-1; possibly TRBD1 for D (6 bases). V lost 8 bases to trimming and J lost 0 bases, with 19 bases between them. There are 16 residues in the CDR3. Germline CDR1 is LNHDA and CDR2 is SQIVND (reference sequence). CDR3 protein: CASGGAPGRMNTEAFF. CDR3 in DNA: TGTGCCAGTGGGGGGGCGCCGGGACGGATGAACACTGAAGCTTTCTTT.

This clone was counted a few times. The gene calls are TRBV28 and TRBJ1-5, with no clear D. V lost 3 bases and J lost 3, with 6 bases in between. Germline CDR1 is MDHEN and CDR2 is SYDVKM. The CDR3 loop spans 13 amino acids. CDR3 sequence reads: CASSFRDNQPQHF. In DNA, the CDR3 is TGTGCCAGCAGTTTTCGGGACAATCAGCCCCAGCATTTT.

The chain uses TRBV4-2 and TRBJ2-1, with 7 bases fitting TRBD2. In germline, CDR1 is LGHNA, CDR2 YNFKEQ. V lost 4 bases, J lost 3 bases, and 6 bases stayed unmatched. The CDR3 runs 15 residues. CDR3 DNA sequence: TGTGCCAGCAGCCCCGGCGAGCGGGGCTACAATGAGCAGTTCTTC. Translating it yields CASSPGERGYNEQFF.

CDR3 nucleotide sequence: TGTGCCATCAGTGATCGGGGTTGGCGGGACAGGGCCTACGAGCAGTACTTC. The encoded protein is CAISDRGWRDRAYEQYF. This chain joins TRBV10-3 and TRBJ2-7, with TRBD1 matching 9 bases. CDR3 length: 17 residues. Germline V lookup: CDR1 ENHRY, CDR2 SYGVKD. Trimming at V came to 3 bases and at J to 2 bases, leaving 11 bases not matched to a gene.

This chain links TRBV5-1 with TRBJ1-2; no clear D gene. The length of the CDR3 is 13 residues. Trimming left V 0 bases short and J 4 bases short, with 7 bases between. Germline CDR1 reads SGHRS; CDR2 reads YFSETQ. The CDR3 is CASSLGTPYGYTF. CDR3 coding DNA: TGCGCCAGCAGCTTGGGTACTCCCTATGGCTACACCTTC.

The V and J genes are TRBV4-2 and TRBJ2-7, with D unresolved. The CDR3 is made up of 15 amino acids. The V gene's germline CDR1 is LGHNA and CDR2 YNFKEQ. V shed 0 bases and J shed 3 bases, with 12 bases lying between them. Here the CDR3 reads CASSQESGYNYEQYF. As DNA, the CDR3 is TGTGCCAGCAGCCAAGAATCCGGGTACAACTACGAGCAGTACTTC.